This TCR beta chain was captured in a study of T cells in Graves' hyperthyroidism and ophthalmopathy. Diagnostic assessment was based on clinical symptoms, serum thyroxine and TRAb, thyroid ultrasound and orbital computed tomography. Cells are PBMCs isolated from over 7.5 ml of fresh blood. General study points: By a 13 V-J model, ophthalmopathy was set apart from stable hyperthyroidism. Within blood appeared most thyroid clonotypes that had expanded above 0.001.

Germline CDR1 and CDR2: SGHAT and FQNNGV. The CDR3 runs 13 residues. The V end lost 10 bases, the J end lost 1 base, and 10 bases lay between the germline ends. The investigators amplified TCR beta CDR3 regions from RNA transcripts. First-round RT-PCR of the TCR CDR3 relied on the HTBI primer set. MiXCR was run by TCRdb on the multiplex PCR reads, yielding one entry per CDR3 protein. The table records approximately 400,000 distinct CDR3 sequences, about 14% of them present only once. This clonotype was picked up many times. Its target is unknown. The TCR was taken from a woman in her thirties with Graves' ophthalmopathy. Sequencing was performed on blood. The chain joins TRBV11-2 to TRBJ2-2, with no clear D. CDR3 region: CATRSGNTGELFF. CDR3 bases: TGTGCCACCCGGTCAGGGAACACCGGGGAGCTGTTTTTT. The whole variable domain, remainder taken from reference TRBV11-2 and TRBJ2-2, is EAGVAQSPRYKIIEKRQSVAFWCNPISGHATLYWYQQILGQGPKLLIQFQNNGVVDDSQLPKDRFSAERLKGVDSTLKIQPAKLEDSAVYLCATRSGNTGELFFGEGSRLTVL.